This T cell receptor beta chain was sequenced for a study of blood T cell repertoires in COVID-19. In germline, CDR1 is SGDLS, CDR2 YYNGEE. V was pared by 4 bases and J by 1 base, with 5 bases of the junction left unmatched. This CDR3 has 15 residues. Here immunoSEQ multiplex PCR was the method, and the copy in TCRdb shows in-frame clones only, minus some. Of about 96,000 clones listed, less than 85% were seen once; the top ten hold about 18%. The specimen sequenced was peripheral blood. This clonotype originated in an older woman with acute or convalescent COVID-19. The gene calls are TRBV9 and TRBJ2-3; 8 nucleotides agree with TRBD2. The CDR3 nucleotides are TGTGCCAGCAGCACCCGGACTAGCCGCACAGATACGCAGTATTTT. Translation gives CASSTRTSRTDTQYF.